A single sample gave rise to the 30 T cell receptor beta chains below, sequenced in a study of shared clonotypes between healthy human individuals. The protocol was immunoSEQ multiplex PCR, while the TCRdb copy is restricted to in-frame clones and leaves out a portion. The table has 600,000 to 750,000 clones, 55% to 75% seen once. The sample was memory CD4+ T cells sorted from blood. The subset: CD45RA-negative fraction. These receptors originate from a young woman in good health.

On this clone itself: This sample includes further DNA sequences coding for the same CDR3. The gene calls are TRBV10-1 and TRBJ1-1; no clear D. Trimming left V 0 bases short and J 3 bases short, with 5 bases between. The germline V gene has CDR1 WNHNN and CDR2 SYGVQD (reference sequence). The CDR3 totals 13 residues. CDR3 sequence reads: CASSESGDTEAFF. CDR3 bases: TGCGCCAGCAGTGAGTCTGGGGACACTGAAGCTTTCTTT.

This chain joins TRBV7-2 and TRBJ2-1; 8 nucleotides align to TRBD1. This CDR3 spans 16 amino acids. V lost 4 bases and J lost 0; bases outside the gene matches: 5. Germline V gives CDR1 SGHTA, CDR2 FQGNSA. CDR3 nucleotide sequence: TGTGCCAGCAGCTCCGGACAGGGCCGCTCCTACAATGAGCAGTTCTTC. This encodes CASSSGQGRSYNEQFF.

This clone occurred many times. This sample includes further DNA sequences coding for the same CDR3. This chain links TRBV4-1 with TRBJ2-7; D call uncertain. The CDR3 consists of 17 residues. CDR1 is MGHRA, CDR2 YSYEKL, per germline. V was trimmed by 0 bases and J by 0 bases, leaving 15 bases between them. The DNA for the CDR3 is TGCGCCAGCAGCCAAGATCTCTCCGGCGTCTTCTCCTACGAGCAGTACTTC. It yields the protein CASSQDLSGVFSYEQYF.

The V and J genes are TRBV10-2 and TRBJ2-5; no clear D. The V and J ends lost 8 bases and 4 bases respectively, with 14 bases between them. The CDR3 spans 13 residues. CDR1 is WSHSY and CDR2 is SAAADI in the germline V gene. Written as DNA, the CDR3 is TGCGCCAGCCTCCGGCGGATCCCAGAGACCCAGTACTTC. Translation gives CASLRRIPETQYF.

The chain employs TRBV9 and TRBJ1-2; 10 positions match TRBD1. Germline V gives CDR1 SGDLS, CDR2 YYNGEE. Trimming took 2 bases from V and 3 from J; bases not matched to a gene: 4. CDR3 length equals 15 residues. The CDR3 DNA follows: TGTGCCAGCAGCGTCGGGACAGGGGTTGACTATGGCTACACCTTC. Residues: CASSVGTGVDYGYTF.

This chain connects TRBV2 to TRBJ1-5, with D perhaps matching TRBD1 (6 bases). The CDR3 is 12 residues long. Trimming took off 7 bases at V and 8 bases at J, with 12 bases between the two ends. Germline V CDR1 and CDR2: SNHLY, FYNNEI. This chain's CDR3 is CASKEGEEPQHF. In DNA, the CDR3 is TGTGCCAGCAAGGAGGGGGAGGAGCCCCAGCATTTT. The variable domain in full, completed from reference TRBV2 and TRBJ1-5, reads EPEVTQTPSHQVTQMGQEVILRCVPISNHLYFYWYRQILGQKVEFLVSFYNNEISEKSEIFDDQFSVERPDGSNFTLKIRSTKLEDSAMYFCASKEGEEPQHFGDGTRLSIL.

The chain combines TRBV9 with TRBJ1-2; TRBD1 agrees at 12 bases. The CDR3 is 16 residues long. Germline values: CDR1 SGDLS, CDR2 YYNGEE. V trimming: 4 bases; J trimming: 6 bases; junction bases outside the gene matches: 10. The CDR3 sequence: CASSSPIGTGGNGYTF. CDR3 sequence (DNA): TGTGCCAGCAGCTCCCCTATTGGGACAGGGGGCAATGGCTACACCTTC.

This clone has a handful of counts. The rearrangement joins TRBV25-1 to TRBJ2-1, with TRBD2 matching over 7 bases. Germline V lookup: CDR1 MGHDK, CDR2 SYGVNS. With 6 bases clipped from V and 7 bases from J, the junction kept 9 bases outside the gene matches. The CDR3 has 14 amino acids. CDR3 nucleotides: TGTGCCAGCAGCGTGACGGGAGGCATAAATGAGCAGTTCTTC. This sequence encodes CASSVTGGINEQFF.

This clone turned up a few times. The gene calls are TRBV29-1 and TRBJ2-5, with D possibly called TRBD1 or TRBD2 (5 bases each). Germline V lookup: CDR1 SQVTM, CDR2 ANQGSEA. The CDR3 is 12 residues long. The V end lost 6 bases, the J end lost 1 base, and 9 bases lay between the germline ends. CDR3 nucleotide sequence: TGCAGCGTAGCAGGGACCCAAGAGACCCAGTACTTC. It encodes CSVAGTQETQYF.

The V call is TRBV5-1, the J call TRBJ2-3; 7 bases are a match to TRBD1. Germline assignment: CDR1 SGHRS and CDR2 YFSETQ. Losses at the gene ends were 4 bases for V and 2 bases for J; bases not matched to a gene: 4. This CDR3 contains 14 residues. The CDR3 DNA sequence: TGCGCCAGCAGCCCGGGGACAGCCACAGATACGCAGTATTTT. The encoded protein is CASSPGTATDTQYF.

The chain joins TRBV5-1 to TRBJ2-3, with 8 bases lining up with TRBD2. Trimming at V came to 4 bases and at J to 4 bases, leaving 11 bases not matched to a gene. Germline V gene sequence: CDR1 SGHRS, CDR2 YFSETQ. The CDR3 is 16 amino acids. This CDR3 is CASSRQTGLGADTQYF. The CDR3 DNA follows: TGCGCCAGCAGCAGGCAGACGGGACTAGGGGCAGATACGCAGTATTTT.

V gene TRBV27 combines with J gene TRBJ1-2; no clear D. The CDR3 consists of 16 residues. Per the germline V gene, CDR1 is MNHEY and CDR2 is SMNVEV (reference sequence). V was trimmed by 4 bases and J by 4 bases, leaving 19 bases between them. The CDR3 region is CASSSLQGLIPYGYTF. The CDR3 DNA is TGTGCCAGCAGTTCACTCCAAGGACTAATCCCCTATGGCTACACCTTC.

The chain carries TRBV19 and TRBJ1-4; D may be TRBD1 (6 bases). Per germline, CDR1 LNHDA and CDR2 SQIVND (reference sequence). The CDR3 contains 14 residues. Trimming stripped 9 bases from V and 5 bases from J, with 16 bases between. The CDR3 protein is CASLNQGKNEKLFF. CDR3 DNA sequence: TGTGCCAGCCTAAATCAGGGGAAGAATGAAAAACTGTTTTTT.

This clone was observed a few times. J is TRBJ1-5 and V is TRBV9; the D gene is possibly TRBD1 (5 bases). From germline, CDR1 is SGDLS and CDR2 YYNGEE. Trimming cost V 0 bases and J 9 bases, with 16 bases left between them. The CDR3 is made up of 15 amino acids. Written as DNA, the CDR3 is TGTGCCAGCAGCGTAGACGGGGGTCAAGGAACGCCCCAGCATTTT. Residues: CASSVDGGQGTPQHF.

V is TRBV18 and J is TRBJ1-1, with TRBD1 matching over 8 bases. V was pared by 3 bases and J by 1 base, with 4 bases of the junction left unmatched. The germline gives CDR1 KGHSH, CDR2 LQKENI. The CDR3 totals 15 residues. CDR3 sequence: CASSPWTGPNTEAFF. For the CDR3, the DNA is TGTGCCAGCTCACCCTGGACAGGGCCGAACACTGAAGCTTTCTTT.

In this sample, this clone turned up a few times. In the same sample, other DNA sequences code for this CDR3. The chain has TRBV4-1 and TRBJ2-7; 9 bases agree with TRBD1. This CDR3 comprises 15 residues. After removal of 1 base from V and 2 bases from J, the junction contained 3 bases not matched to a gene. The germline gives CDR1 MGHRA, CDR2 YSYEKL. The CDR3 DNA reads TGCGCCAGCAGCCAAGGACAGGGGGTGACCTACGAGCAGTACTTC. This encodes CASSQGQGVTYEQYF.

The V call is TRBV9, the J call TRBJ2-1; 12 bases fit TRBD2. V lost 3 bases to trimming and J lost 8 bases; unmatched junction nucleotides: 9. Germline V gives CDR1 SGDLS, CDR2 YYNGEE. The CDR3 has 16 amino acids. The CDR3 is CASSGKGLAGIDEQFF. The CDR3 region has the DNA TGTGCCAGCAGCGGGAAAGGACTAGCGGGAATCGATGAGCAGTTCTTC.

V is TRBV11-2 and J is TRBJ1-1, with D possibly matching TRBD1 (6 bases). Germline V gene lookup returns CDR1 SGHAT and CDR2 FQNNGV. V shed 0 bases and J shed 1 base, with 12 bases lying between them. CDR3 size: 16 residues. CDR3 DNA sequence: TGTGCCAGCAGCTTAGAGGCAGGGGACCGGAACACTGAAGCTTTCTTT. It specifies CASSLEAGDRNTEAFF.

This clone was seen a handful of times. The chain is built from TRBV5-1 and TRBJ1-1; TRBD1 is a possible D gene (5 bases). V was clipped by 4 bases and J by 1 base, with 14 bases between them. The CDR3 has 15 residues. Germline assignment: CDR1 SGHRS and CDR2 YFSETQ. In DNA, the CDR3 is TGCGCCAGCAGCCCGGTCCGGGACGGGAACACTGAAGCTTTCTTT. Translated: CASSPVRDGNTEAFF.

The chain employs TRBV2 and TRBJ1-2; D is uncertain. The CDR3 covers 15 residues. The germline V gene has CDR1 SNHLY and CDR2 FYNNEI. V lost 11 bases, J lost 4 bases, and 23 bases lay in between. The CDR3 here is CAWNRESGESYGYTF. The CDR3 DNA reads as TGTGCCTGGAACCGTGAGAGCGGTGAGTCCTATGGCTACACCTTC. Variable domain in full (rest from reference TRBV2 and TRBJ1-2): EPEVTQTPSHQVTQMGQEVILRCVPISNHLYFYWYRQILGQKVEFLVSFYNNEISEKSEIFDDQFSVERPDGSNFTLKIRSTKLEDSAMYFCAWNRESGESYGYTFGSGTRLTVV.

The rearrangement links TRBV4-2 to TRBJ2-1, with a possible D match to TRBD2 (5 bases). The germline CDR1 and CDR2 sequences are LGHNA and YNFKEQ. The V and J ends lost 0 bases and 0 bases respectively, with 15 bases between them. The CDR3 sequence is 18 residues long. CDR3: CASSQDGSWESSYNEQFF. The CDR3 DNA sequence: TGTGCCAGCAGCCAAGATGGGAGCTGGGAGAGCTCCTACAATGAGCAGTTCTTC.

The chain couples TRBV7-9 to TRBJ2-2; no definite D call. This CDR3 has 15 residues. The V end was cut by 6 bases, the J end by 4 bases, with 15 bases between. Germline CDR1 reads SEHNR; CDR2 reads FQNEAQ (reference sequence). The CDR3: CASRALSVGTGELFF. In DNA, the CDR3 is TGTGCCAGCAGGGCCCTCAGCGTCGGCACCGGGGAGCTGTTTTTT.

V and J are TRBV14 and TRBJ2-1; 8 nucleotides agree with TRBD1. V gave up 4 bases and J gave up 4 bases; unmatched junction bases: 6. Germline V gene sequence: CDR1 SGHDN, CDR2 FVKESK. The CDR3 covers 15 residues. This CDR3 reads CASSPGQVGYNEQFF. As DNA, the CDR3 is TGTGCCAGCAGCCCGGGACAGGTGGGATACAATGAGCAGTTCTTC. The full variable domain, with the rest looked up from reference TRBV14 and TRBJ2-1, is EAGVTQFPSHSVIEKGQTVTLRCDPISGHDNLYWYRRVMGKEIKFLLHFVKESKQDESGMPNNRFLAERTGGTYSTLKVQPAELEDSGVYFCASSPGQVGYNEQFFGPGTRLTVL.

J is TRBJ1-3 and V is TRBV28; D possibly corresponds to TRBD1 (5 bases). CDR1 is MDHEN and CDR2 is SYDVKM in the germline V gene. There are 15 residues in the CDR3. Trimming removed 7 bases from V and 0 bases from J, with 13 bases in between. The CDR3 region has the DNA TGTGCCAGCAAGAATGGGGACCTCTCTGGAAACACCATATATTTT. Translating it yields CASKNGDLSGNTIYF.

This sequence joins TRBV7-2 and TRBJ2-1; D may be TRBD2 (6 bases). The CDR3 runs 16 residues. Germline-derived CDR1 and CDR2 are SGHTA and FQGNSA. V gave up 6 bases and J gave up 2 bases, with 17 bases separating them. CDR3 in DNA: TGTGCCAGCAGTCTCCATTCGGGGAGGACCTACAATGAGCAGTTCTTC. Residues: CASSLHSGRTYNEQFF.

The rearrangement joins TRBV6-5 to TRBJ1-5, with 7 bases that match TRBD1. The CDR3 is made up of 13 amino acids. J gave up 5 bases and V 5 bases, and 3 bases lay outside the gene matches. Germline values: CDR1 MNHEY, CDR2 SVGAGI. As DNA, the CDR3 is TGTGCCAGCAGTCAAACAGGGGATCAGCCCCAGCATTTT. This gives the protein CASSQTGDQPQHF.

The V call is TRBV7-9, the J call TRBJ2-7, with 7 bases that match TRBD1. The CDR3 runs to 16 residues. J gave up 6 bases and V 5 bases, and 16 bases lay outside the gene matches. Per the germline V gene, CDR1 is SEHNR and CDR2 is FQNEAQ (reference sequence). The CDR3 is CASSPNRDSYLSEQYF. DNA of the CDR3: TGTGCCAGCAGCCCAAACCGGGACAGCTACCTAAGCGAGCAGTACTTC.

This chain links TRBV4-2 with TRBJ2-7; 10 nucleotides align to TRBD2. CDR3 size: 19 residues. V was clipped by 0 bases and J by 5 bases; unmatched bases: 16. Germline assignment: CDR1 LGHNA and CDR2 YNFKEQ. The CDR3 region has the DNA TGTGCCAGCAGCCAAGAAGTGGGAAGGCGGAGCGGGAGGGCAAACGAGCAGTACTTC. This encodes CASSQEVGRRSGRANEQYF.

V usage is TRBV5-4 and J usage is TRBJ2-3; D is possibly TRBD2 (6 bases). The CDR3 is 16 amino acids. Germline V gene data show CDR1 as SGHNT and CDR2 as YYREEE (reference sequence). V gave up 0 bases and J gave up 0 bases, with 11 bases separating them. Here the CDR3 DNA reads TGTGCCAGCAGCTTGGCCGGGCGGGGTAGCACAGATACGCAGTATTTT. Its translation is CASSLAGRGSTDTQYF.

The DNA of the CDR3 is TGTGCCAGCGGATCTAGCGGGCCAAGAGAGAACTTCTACAATGAGCAGTTCTTC. Translated, it gives CASGSSGPRENFYNEQFF. The rearrangement uses TRBV28 and TRBJ2-1; 8 bases agree with TRBD2. CDR3 length: 18 amino acids. J gave up 3 bases and V 8 bases, and 18 bases lay outside the gene matches. CDR1 is MDHEN and CDR2 is SYDVKM in the germline V gene.